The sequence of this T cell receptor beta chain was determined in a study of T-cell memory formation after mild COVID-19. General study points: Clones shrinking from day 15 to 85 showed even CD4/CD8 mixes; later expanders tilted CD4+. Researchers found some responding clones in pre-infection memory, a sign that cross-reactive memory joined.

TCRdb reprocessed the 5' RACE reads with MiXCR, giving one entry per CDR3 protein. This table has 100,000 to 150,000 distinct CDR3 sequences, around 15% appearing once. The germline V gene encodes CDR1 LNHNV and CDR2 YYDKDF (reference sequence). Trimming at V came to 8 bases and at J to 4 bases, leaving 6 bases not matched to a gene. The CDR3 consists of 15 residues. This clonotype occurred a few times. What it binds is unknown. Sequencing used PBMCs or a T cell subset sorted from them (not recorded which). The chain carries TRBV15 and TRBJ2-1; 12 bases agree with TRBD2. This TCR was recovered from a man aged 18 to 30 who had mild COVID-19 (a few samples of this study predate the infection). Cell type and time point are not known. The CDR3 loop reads CATSRTSGEYNEQFF. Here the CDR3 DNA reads TGTGCCACCTCACGGACTAGCGGGGAGTACAATGAGCAGTTCTTC.